This is a list of T cell receptor beta chains from one sample in a study of OX40 agonist ivuxolimab in advanced cancers. Here immunoSEQ multiplex PCR was the method, and the copy in TCRdb shows in-frame clones only, minus some. The table has roughly 86,000 clones, 80% to 95% seen once. The sample here was CD4+ or CD8+ T cells sorted from blood, taken in a trial of the OX40 agonist ivuxolimab. The receptors originated from an adult with an advanced solid tumor such as melanoma, head and neck, liver or kidney cancer. CDR3s include the opening cysteine and the closing phenylalanine or tryptophan. The order of the fields is CDR3 length, clone size, D gene, J gene, V gene, CDR3 DNA, CDR3 protein. D genes are given only for firm matches. Expanded clones are given a class, and other clones once, few, many or no size at all.

13 | . | . | TRBJ2-7 | TRBV6-6 | TGTGCCAGCAGGAGGGACGGCTCCTACGAGCAGTACTTC | CASRRDGSYEQYF
13 | . | TRBD1 | TRBJ1-2 | TRBV5-6 | TGTGCCAGCAGCCGAGGAACAGGGGGTGGCTACACCTTC | CASSRGTGGGYTF
14 | . | TRBD1 | TRBJ2-1 | TRBV5-5 | TGTGCCAGCAGTCGACAGGGGAGGAACAATGAGCAGTTCTTC | CASSRQGRNNEQFF
14 | . | . | TRBJ2-7 | TRBV28 | TGTGCCAGCCATACTGGGCAGCCAACCTACGAGCAGTACTTC | CASHTGQPTYEQYF
16 | . | . | TRBJ2-5 | TRBV5-6 | TGTGCCAGCAGCTACCTCCGGGACACCATGCAAGAGACCCAGTACTTC | CASSYLRDTMQETQYF
13 | . | . | TRBJ2-7 | TRBV28 | TGTGCCATCGAAGGGCAGTCCCGCTACGAGCAGTACTTC | CAIEGQSRYEQYF
14 | . | . | TRBJ2-5 | TRBV11-2 | TGTGCCAGCAGCTTAGACGCGGGGACAGAGACCCAGTACTTC | CASSLDAGTETQYF
11 | . | . | TRBJ1-1 | TRBV11-2 | TGTGCCAGCACCGAGAACACTGAAGCTTTCTTT | CASTENTEAFF
16 | . | . | TRBJ1-4 | TRBV4-1 | TGCGCCAGCAGCCAAGTAGTTCGGGCAACTAATGAAAAACTGTTTTTT | CASSQVVRATNEKLFF
14 | . | . | TRBJ1-1 | TRBV19 | TGTGCCAGTAGTAGGGAACAGGGAATAACTGAAGCTTTCTTT | CASSREQGITEAFF
14 | . | . | TRBJ1-5 | TRBV28 | TGTGCCAGCAGTCGACGTGGGTCTTATCAGCCCCAGCATTTT | CASSRRGSYQPQHF
16 | . | TRBD2 | TRBJ2-1 | TRBV4-2 | TGTGCCAGCAGCCAAGCCACCGGGACTAGCAACAATGAGCAGTTCTTC | CASSQATGTSNNEQFF
13 | once | . | TRBJ2-7 | TRBV11-2 | TGTGCCAGCAGCTTAATTGGGGAGTACGAGCAGTACTTC | CASSLIGEYEQYF
15 | . | TRBD2 | TRBJ2-7 | TRBV7-2 | TGTGCCAGCAGCCCCGTGCGACTAGCGGGAGACGAGCAGTACTTC | CASSPVRLAGDEQYF
13 | . | TRBD1 | TRBJ2-7 | TRBV29-1 | TGCAGCGTTCCGGGACAGGGACCCTACGAGCAGTACTTC | CSVPGQGPYEQYF
13 | . | . | TRBJ2-7 | TRBV7-9 | TGTGCCAGCAGCTTAAGTCCGGTCGTGGAGCAGTACTTC | CASSLSPVVEQYF
15 | . | TRBD2 | TRBJ2-3 | TRBV7-2 | TGTGCCAGCGGAGCTAGCGGGGGGGCGATAGATACGCAGTATTTT | CASGASGGAIDTQYF
14 | . | . | TRBJ2-7 | TRBV7-6 | TGTGCCAGCAGCCAATTAGCGGTCTCCTACGAGCAGTACTTC | CASSQLAVSYEQYF
12 | . | TRBD2 | TRBJ2-1 | TRBV6-6 | TGTGCCAGCAGTCAAGCGGGATACGAGCAGTTCTTC | CASSQAGYEQFF
16 | . | . | TRBJ2-5 | TRBV21-1 | TGTGCCAGCAGAGGACCCACTAGCGGGAGGGGGAAGACCCAGTACTTC | CASRGPTSGRGKTQYF
15 | . | TRBD2 | TRBJ2-7 | TRBV10-3 | TGTGCCATCAGTGATGGGGGACTAGCGGGTTACGAGCAGTACTTC | CAISDGGLAGYEQYF
16 | . | . | TRBJ2-7 | TRBV6-5 | TGTGCCAGCAGTTACTCGACATATCCTAGCTCCTACGAGCAGTACTTC | CASSYSTYPSSYEQYF
18 | . | . | TRBJ1-5 | TRBV27 | TGTGCCAGCAGCCCTCAGAGAACAGGGACGTGGAGCAATCAGCCCCAGCATTTT | CASSPQRTGTWSNQPQHF
14 | . | . | TRBJ1-1 | TRBV7-9 | TGTGCCAGCTCCCAACAGGCAGCGAACACTGAAGCTTTCTTT | CASSQQAANTEAFF
16 | . | . | TRBJ2-5 | TRBV5-1 | TGCGCCAGCAGCTTGACCCAACTCTCGGGGGCAGAGACCCAGTACTTC | CASSLTQLSGAETQYF
15 | . | . | TRBJ2-5 | TRBV5-1 | TGCGCCAGCAGCTTTCTAGGGGAATCGGGGGAGACCCAGTACTTC | CASSFLGESGETQYF
15 | . | TRBD2 | TRBJ2-5 | TRBV5-1 | TGCGCCAGCAGCTTGGGTCCTAGCGGGATGAGGACCCAGTACTTC | CASSLGPSGMRTQYF
16 | . | . | TRBJ2-1 | TRBV11-2 | TGTGCCAGCAGCTTAGAATCGCAGGCAGCCTACAATGAGCAGTTCTTC | CASSLESQAAYNEQFF
13 | . | . | TRBJ1-4 | TRBV7-9 | TGTGCCAGCACTGGACAGCCTAATGAAAAACTGTTTTTT | CASTGQPNEKLFF
13 | . | . | TRBJ1-3 | TRBV28 | TGTGCCACCCTAGACAACTCTGGAAACACCATATATTTT | CATLDNSGNTIYF
16 | . | TRBD1 | TRBJ2-1 | TRBV10-1 | TGCGCCAGCAGTCCAGGCGGGACAGGGAAATGGGATGAGCAGTTCTTC | CASSPGGTGKWDEQFF
14 | few | . | TRBJ1-2 | TRBV9 | TGTGCCAGCAGCGTAGGAACCGTAGGCTATGGCTACACCTTC | CASSVGTVGYGYTF
15 | . | . | TRBJ2-1 | TRBV11-2 | TGTGCCAGCAGCTTAGATCCTCAGCTATACAATGAGCAGTTCTTC | CASSLDPQLYNEQFF